This TCR beta chain was retrieved from a study of long-term antiretroviral therapy in people with HIV. The CDR3 loop spans 19 amino acids. CDR1 LNHNV and CDR2 YYDKDF come from the germline V gene (reference sequence). Trimming took 5 bases from V and 4 from J, leaving 27 bases between them. The authors ran the immunoSEQ assay, v3.0, at survey level. The method was immunoSEQ multiplex PCR; TCRdb's version includes in-frame clones alone and lacks a portion of them. In the table there are tens of thousands of clones, around 86% of which are singletons. The starting material was unsorted PBMCs, obtained 0.1 years before starting antiretroviral therapy. The rearrangement links TRBV15 to TRBJ1-5; D is perhaps TRBD1 (6 bases). This receptor was obtained from a man in his forties with HIV. The CDR3 bases are TGTGCCACCAGCGCCTCGGACAGATCCTTGGCTCCCGGGAATCAGCCCCAGCATTTT. This gives the protein CATSASDRSLAPGNQPQHF.